A selection of T cell receptor beta chains follows, all from one sample in a study of blood T cell repertoires in COVID-19. The protocol was immunoSEQ multiplex PCR, while the TCRdb copy is restricted to in-frame clones and leaves out a portion. The sample consists of about 230,000 clones, 81% of them appearing once. Input material: peripheral blood. These receptors came from a woman of 80 years or more with acute or convalescent COVID-19. The CDR3 runs from the conserved cysteine through the conserved F or W. The D gene is left open where the match is weak. Only some rows state a clone size, as once, few, many or a class for expanded clones.

clone_size	v_call	d_call	j_call	cdr3_aa	cdr3_nt
.	TRBV2	.	TRBJ1-6	CASSEARGGTYNSPLHF	TGTGCCAGCAGTGAAGCGCGGGGGGGCACCTATAATTCACCCCTCCACTTT
.	TRBV11-2	.	TRBJ1-3	CASSLIEYSSSGNTIYF	TGTGCCAGCAGCTTGATCGAATACTCGAGCTCTGGAAACACCATATATTTT
once	TRBV7-9	.	TRBJ1-4	CASSGEGLWEKLFF	TGTGCCAGCAGCGGGGAGGGGCTTTGGGAAAAACTGTTTTTT
few	TRBV2	.	TRBJ2-6	CASTDDSSGANVLTF	TGTGCCAGCACCGACGACAGTTCTGGGGCCAACGTCCTGACTTTC
.	TRBV6-6	.	TRBJ2-5	CASSSFTGQETQYF	TGTGCCAGCAGTTCTTTTACAGGTCAAGAGACCCAGTACTTC
.	TRBV27	.	TRBJ1-4	CASSLCRVYLIPYNEKLFF	TGTGCCAGCAGTTTATGTCGCGTGTACTTAATCCCCTATAATGAAAAACTGTTTTTT
.	TRBV6-1	.	TRBJ1-1	CASSEGGLDTEAFF	TGTGCCAGCAGTGAAGGGGGGCTAGACACTGAAGCTTTCTTT
.	TRBV6-5	.	TRBJ1-5	CASSRTIDQPQHF	TGTGCCAGCAGTAGGACAATCGATCAGCCCCAGCATTTT
.	TRBV11-2	TRBD1	TRBJ1-1	CASSVQGALEAFF	TGTGCCAGCAGCGTACAGGGGGCGCTTGAAGCTTTCTTT
.	TRBV7-9	.	TRBJ1-2	CASSRESNYGYTF	TGTGCCAGCAGCCGGGAGTCTAACTATGGCTACACCTTC
.	TRBV6-5	.	TRBJ2-7	CASRRTGGEQYF	TGTGCCAGCAGAAGGACCGGGGGAGAGCAGTACTTC
.	TRBV5-6	TRBD1	TRBJ1-2	CASSLGREGALYGYTF	TGTGCCAGCAGTCTCGGGAGGGAGGGGGCGCTTTATGGCTACACCTTC
few	TRBV5-4	.	TRBJ2-1	CASSPRGRSYNEQFF	TGTGCCAGCAGCCCGCGGGGGCGCTCCTACAATGAGCAGTTCTTC
.	TRBV19	TRBD1	TRBJ2-5	CASSIGGQRQETQYF	TGTGCCAGTAGTATAGGGGGACAGAGACAAGAGACCCAGTACTTC
.	TRBV12-3/TRBV12-4	.	TRBJ1-2	CASSWQGNYGYTF	TGTGCCAGCAGTTGGCAGGGAAACTATGGCTACACCTTC
once	TRBV5-3	.	TRBJ1-4	CARRQITNEKLFF	TGTGCCAGAAGGCAGATAACTAATGAAAAACTGTTTTTT
once	TRBV5-4	TRBD1	TRBJ1-2	CASSFGTDYGYTF	TGTGCCAGCAGCTTCGGGACAGACTATGGCTACACCTTC
.	TRBV5-6	TRBD2	TRBJ2-5	CASSLSGAETQYF	TGTGCCAGCAGCTTGAGCGGGGCGGAGACCCAGTACTTC
.	TRBV6-5	TRBD1	TRBJ1-6	CASNGQGAYNSPLHF	TGTGCCAGCAATGGACAGGGGGCCTATAATTCACCCCTCCACTTT
.	TRBV30	.	TRBJ2-3	CAWSEAASTDTQYF	TGTGCCTGGAGTGAGGCGGCTTCCACAGATACGCAGTATTTT
.	TRBV5-1	TRBD1	TRBJ1-6	CASSWPGQGDSYNSPLHF	TGCGCCAGCAGCTGGCCCGGACAGGGTGACTCCTATAATTCACCCCTCCACTTT
.	TRBV29-1	TRBD2	TRBJ2-5	CSVGLAGVTQYF	TGCAGCGTTGGTCTAGCGGGAGTCACCCAGTACTTC
.	TRBV28	TRBD1	TRBJ1-2	CASGGQPLSNYTF	TGTGCCAGCGGGGGACAGCCTCTTTCTAACTACACCTTC
.	TRBV3-1/TRBV3-2	TRBD1	TRBJ2-7	CASSLTGQGFYEQYF	TGTGCCAGCAGCCTAACGGGACAGGGCTTCTACGAGCAGTACTTC
.	TRBV18	.	TRBJ1-5	CASFSGRSGGSNQPQHF	TGTGCCAGCTTCTCCGGGCGGTCGGGGGGGAGCAATCAGCCCCAGCATTTT
.	TRBV4-2	.	TRBJ2-7	CASSQAGNQVYEQYF	TGTGCCAGCAGCCAAGCGGGGAATCAAGTATACGAGCAGTACTTC
.	TRBV5-4	TRBD1	TRBJ1-2	CASSLGADRAYGYTF	TGTGCCAGCAGCTTGGGGGCGGACAGGGCTTATGGCTACACCTTC
few	TRBV5-1	.	TRBJ1-2	CASSVSGSNYGYTF	TGCGCCAGCAGCGTTTCAGGGTCCAACTATGGCTACACCTTC
.	TRBV4-1	TRBD1	TRBJ1-1	CASNRGGRGGTEAFF	TGCGCCAGCAACAGGGGGGGAAGAGGCGGCACTGAAGCTTTCTTT
.	TRBV10-3	.	TRBJ1-5	CAISLRGQPQHF	TGTGCCATCAGTTTACGGGGTCAGCCCCAGCATTTT
.	TRBV5-1	.	TRBJ2-3	CASRRAPDTQYF	TGCGCCAGCCGCAGGGCCCCAGATACGCAGTATTTT
.	TRBV4-2	.	TRBJ2-4	CASSQSAGPSTGAKNIQYF	TGTGCCAGCAGCCAATCGGCGGGACCCTCTACGGGGGCCAAAAACATTCAGTACTTC
.	TRBV27	TRBD2	TRBJ2-5	CASSSFRTSGNHQETQYF	TGTGCCAGCAGTTCCTTTAGGACTAGCGGGAACCACCAAGAGACCCAGTACTTC
.	TRBV7-2	TRBD2	TRBJ2-7	CASSDSGASYEQYF	TGTGCCAGCAGCGATAGCGGGGCATCCTACGAGCAGTACTTC
.	TRBV12-3/TRBV12-4	.	TRBJ1-1	CASSLGTDPLTAF	TGTGCCAGCAGTTTAGGGACAGATCCGCTCACCGCCTTT
.	TRBV5-4	.	TRBJ2-2	CASSLDSIAVAGELFF	TGTGCCAGCAGCTTGGACTCGATAGCGGTGGCCGGGGAGCTGTTTTTT
.	TRBV6-1	TRBD2	TRBJ2-1	CASSELGLAGNPYNEQFF	TGTGCCAGCAGTGAACTAGGACTAGCGGGGAACCCCTACAATGAGCAGTTCTTC
.	TRBV28	.	TRBJ2-7	CASSHGSGSSYEQYF	TGTGCCAGCAGCCATGGCTCGGGGAGCTCCTACGAGCAGTACTTC
.	TRBV9	TRBD1	TRBJ1-6	CASTKGQENSPLHF	TGTGCCAGCACGAAGGGACAGGAAAATTCACCCCTCCACTTT
.	TRBV21-1	.	TRBJ2-5	CASSQGQKETQYF	TGTGCCAGCAGCCAAGGACAGAAAGAGACCCAGTACTTC
.	TRBV27	TRBD2	TRBJ2-1	CASSRLAGYNEQFF	TGTGCCAGCAGTCGACTAGCGGGGTACAATGAGCAGTTCTTC
.	TRBV10-3	TRBD1	TRBJ2-1	CATRPGTGGASRFYNEQFF	TGTGCCACCAGACCCGGGACAGGGGGCGCCTCGCGGTTTTACAATGAGCAGTTCTTC
.	TRBV19	TRBD2	TRBJ2-1	CASTPGLAVNEQFF	TGTGCCAGTACCCCGGGACTAGCGGTTAATGAGCAGTTCTTC
.	TRBV10-3	.	TRBJ1-1	CAISDRTENTEAFF	TGTGCCATCAGTGATAGGACAGAGAACACTGAAGCTTTCTTT
.	TRBV6-1	TRBD1	TRBJ1-5	CASSVLPAGQGRSNQPQHF	TGTGCCAGCAGTGTACTACCCGCCGGACAGGGAAGGAGCAATCAGCCCCAGCATTTT
.	TRBV7-9	.	TRBJ2-3	CASSLVQGGTDTQYF	TGTGCCAGCAGCTTAGTACAGGGAGGGACAGATACGCAGTATTTT